The following is a T cell receptor beta chain sequence with its context. These data belong to a study of cytomegalovirus exposure and HLA in healthy donors. Germline V gives CDR1 SGHDT, CDR2 YYEEEE. This CDR3 is built from 13 residues. Trimming stripped 4 bases from V and 5 bases from J, with 12 bases between. Primers for the PCR totalled 60 Vbeta and 13 Jbeta. Clones were read by immunoSEQ multiplex PCR, and TCRdb kept only the in-frame ones, dropping some. The table records some 96,000 clones, 76% of them present only once. The receptor was derived from a woman aged 60-75 years in good health and CMV-seropositive. The chain has TRBV5-6 and TRBJ1-2; D unclear. Sequences were obtained from PBMCs. CDR3 sequence reads: CASSQGSVYGYTF. CDR3 nucleotides: TGTGCCAGCAGCCAAGGAAGCGTGTATGGCTACACCTTC.